This entry lists 17 T cell receptor beta chains sequenced from one sample in a study of blood T cell repertoires in COVID-19. The repertoire was sequenced with immunoSEQ multiplex PCR; TCRdb's copy has only in-frame clones and lacks some. The profile shows about 200,000 clones, more than 70% of them singletons. Sequencing was carried out using peripheral blood. These receptors were obtained from a person aged 65 to 85 with COVID-19, enrolled during active disease.

The chain carries TRBV7-6 and TRBJ2-2; 9 nucleotides align to TRBD2. Germline loops: CDR1 SGHVS, CDR2 FNYEAQ. CDR3 length equals 16 residues. The trim removed 1 base at V and 5 bases at J, leaving 5 bases unmatched. CDR3 coding DNA: TGTGCCAGCAGCTTAGGGGTAGCGGGAGTAACCGGGGAGCTGTTTTTT. Translated, it gives CASSLGVAGVTGELFF.

The chain uses TRBV5-1 and TRBJ1-2; tentatively, D is TRBD1 (6 bases). CDR1 is SGHRS and CDR2 is YFSETQ in the germline V gene. Trimming removed 0 bases from V and 8 bases from J, with 11 bases in between. The CDR3 has 13 residues. CDR3 bases: TGCGCCAGCAGCTTGGGACAGGAGGACGGCTACACCTTC. It encodes CASSLGQEDGYTF.

This chain uses TRBV29-1 with TRBJ1-1; no definite D call. The CDR3 covers 12 residues. The germline gives CDR1 SQVTM, CDR2 ANQGSEA. V lost 4 bases and J 5 bases, leaving 11 bases between the germline ends. The CDR3 region is CSVGKSGTEAFF. The DNA for the CDR3 is TGCAGCGTTGGAAAAAGCGGTACTGAAGCTTTCTTT.

The rearrangement links TRBV19 to TRBJ2-2; 10 nucleotides align to TRBD1. The V gene end was trimmed by 5 bases and the J gene end by 5 bases; junction bases not matched to a gene: 5. Germline V gene lookup returns CDR1 LNHDA and CDR2 SQIVND (reference sequence). The CDR3 has 15 residues. CDR3 sequence reads: CASSLTGGATGELFF. The CDR3 DNA follows: TGTGCCAGTAGTTTGACAGGGGGCGCGACCGGGGAGCTGTTTTTT.

The chain recombines TRBV11-1 with TRBJ2-5; TRBD2 matches at 11 bases. Trimming at V came to 11 bases and at J to 5 bases, leaving 7 bases not matched to a gene. This CDR3 is built from 13 residues. CDR1 is SGHAT, CDR2 FQDESV, per germline (reference sequence). CDR3 protein: CASTLAGVETQYF. In nucleotides, the CDR3 is TGTGCCTCGACACTAGCGGGAGTGGAGACCCAGTACTTC.

V and J are TRBV5-4 and TRBJ1-1; TRBD1 is a possible D gene (5 bases). The CDR3 runs 14 residues. The germline V gene has CDR1 SGHNT and CDR2 YYREEE (reference sequence). Trimming left V 1 base short and J 7 bases short, with 14 bases between. CDR3 bases: TGTGCCAGCAGCTTGAATCAGGGTTGGATTGAAGCTTTCTTT. Its protein product is CASSLNQGWIEAFF. Full variable domain (remainder filled in from reference TRBV5-4 and TRBJ1-1): ETGVTQSPTHLIKTRGQQVTLRCSSQSGHNTVSWYQQALGQGPQFIFQYYREEENGRGNFPPRFSGLQFPNYSSELNVNALELDDSALYLCASSLNQGWIEAFFGQGTRLTVV.

The chain recombines TRBV30 with TRBJ1-5; 8 nucleotides agree with TRBD1. Germline CDR1 is GTSNPN and CDR2 is SVGIG (reference sequence). Trimming cost V 1 base and J 3 bases; bases outside gene matches: 5. The CDR3 consists of 15 residues. The CDR3 coding sequence is TGTGCCTGGAGTGGAGGACAGGGCCCCAATCAGCCCCAGCATTTT. Its translation: CAWSGGQGPNQPQHF.

As for this clone: This CDR3 is missing its conserved last phenylalanine or tryptophan, likely due to a read error. In DNA, the CDR3 is TGCGCCAGCAGCCAAGCAGCACAGGGGAACTATGGCTACACCCTC. This sequence encodes CASSQAAQGNYGYTL. The gene calls are TRBV4-1 and TRBJ1-2; 7 bases line up with TRBD1. This CDR3 is built from 15 residues. The germline V gene has CDR1 MGHRA and CDR2 YSYEKL. The V and J ends lost 1 base and 2 bases, in that order; junction bases with no gene match: 4.

This clone was seen only once. CDR3 in amino acids: CASSSRRTGVGGYTF. CDR3 in DNA: TGTGCCAGCAGCTCACGTAGGACAGGGGTAGGCGGCTACACCTTC. The chain uses TRBV21-1 and TRBJ1-2; the table's D call TRBD1 went unverified against the DNA. TRBV21-1 is a documented pseudogene. The CDR3 is 15 amino acids.

The chain uses TRBV27 and TRBJ2-2; D ambiguous. Trimming removed 7 bases at V and 5 bases at J, with 11 bases between. Per the germline V gene, CDR1 is MNHEY and CDR2 is SMNVEV (reference sequence). The CDR3 is 13 amino acids. The CDR3 nucleotides read TGTGCCAGCACGCCCAGCGTTACCGGGGAGCTGTTTTTT. Amino acids: CASTPSVTGELFF.

The gene calls are TRBV21-1 and TRBJ1-1; TRBD1, as called in the table, went unchecked against the DNA. TRBV21-1 is a pseudogene segment. The CDR3 runs 17 residues. The CDR3 protein is CASPPQGSCWVNTEAFF. CDR3 sequence (DNA): TGTGCCAGCCCACCCCAGGGCAGCTGCTGGGTGAACACTGAAGCTTTCTTT.

CDR3 nucleotides: TGCGCCAGCAGCCAAGGAGTGGCAGATACGCAGTATTTT. As protein: CASSQGVADTQYF. V gene TRBV4-1 combines with J gene TRBJ2-3, with no clear D. The CDR3 has 13 amino acids. Germline CDR1 reads MGHRA; CDR2 reads YSYEKL. V was clipped by 1 base and J by 4 bases, with 6 bases between them.

In this sample, this clone turned up once. V usage is TRBV7-9 and J usage is TRBJ2-1; no firm D call. The germline V gene encodes CDR1 SEHNR and CDR2 FQNEAQ (reference sequence). This CDR3 region has 15 residues. Trimming pared 5 bases from V and 6 bases from J, leaving 17 bases between. CDR3 loop: CASSPSFRLGNEQFF. DNA for the CDR3: TGTGCCAGCAGCCCGTCGTTTCGGCTAGGCAATGAGCAGTTCTTC.

This clone appeared a single time. V is TRBV19 and J is TRBJ1-1, with a weak D call TRBD1 (5 bases). The CDR3 has 17 amino acids. Germline lookup yields CDR1 LNHDA and CDR2 SQIVND (reference sequence). Trimming left V 2 bases short and J 0 bases short, with 16 bases between. This chain's CDR3 is CASSINPPGPVNTEAFF. CDR3 DNA: TGTGCCAGTAGTATAAATCCCCCAGGGCCCGTGAACACTGAAGCTTTCTTT.

The sample holds a few counts of this clone. The V call is TRBV3-1 (or the pseudogene TRBV3-2), the J call TRBJ2-1; possibly TRBD2 for D (6 bases). CDR3 length: 14 residues. Germline V CDR1 and CDR2: LGHDT, YNNKEL (reference sequence). V was shortened by 4 bases and J by 10 bases, with 17 bases between the two germline ends. Written as DNA, the CDR3 is TGTGCCAGCAGCCTCGCCTTGCGGGGTGGCGAGCAGTTCTTC. It encodes CASSLALRGGEQFF.

The chain is built from TRBV7-9 and TRBJ2-7; 7 bases match TRBD1. Germline V gene sequence: CDR1 SEHNR, CDR2 FQNEAQ (reference sequence). The CDR3 is made up of 12 amino acids. J lost 7 bases, V lost 3 bases, and 3 bases had no gene match. CDR3 region: CASSFEGAEQYF. CDR3 coding DNA: TGTGCCAGCAGCTTTGAGGGGGCGGAGCAGTACTTC.

The chain joins TRBV7-2 to TRBJ1-4; TRBD1 might be the D (5 bases). V lost 1 base to trimming and J lost 5 bases, with 11 bases between them. The germline gives CDR1 SGHTA, CDR2 FQGNSA. The CDR3 is 15 residues long. CDR3 DNA: TGTGCCAGCAGCTTAGACCGGGGGACCAATGAAAAACTGTTTTTT. Its translation is CASSLDRGTNEKLFF.